These 32 T cell receptor beta chains came from one sample sequenced in a study of cytotoxic CD8 clonotypes in ibrutinib-treated CLL. Generated by immunoSEQ multiplex PCR, the TCRdb table keeps only in-frame clones and is missing some. The table shows 150,000 to 200,000 clones, with 72% occurring only once. The source was PBMCs, collected after 24 months of ibrutinib treatment. Every receptor here comes from a human donor with chronic lymphocytic leukemia.

As DNA, the CDR3 is TGTGCCAGCCGTGCGGCAGGGGGAAAGTACGAGCAGTACTTC. It specifies CASRAAGGKYEQYF. The chain links TRBV27 to TRBJ2-7; 7 bases are shared with TRBD1. V was pared by 8 bases and J by 4 bases, with 11 bases of the junction left unmatched. The CDR3 contains 14 residues. Germline loops: CDR1 MNHEY, CDR2 SMNVEV (reference sequence).

A word on this clone: One end of the junction is discordant with germline, which a read error may explain. The chain carries TRBV29-1 and TRBJ2-7; 7 nucleotides agree with TRBD2. The germline gives CDR1 SQVTM, CDR2 ANQGSEA. This CDR3 comprises 12 residues. DNA for the CDR3: TGCAGCGCTTGGGAGGGAGGGCCTGAGGCATTCTTC. This sequence encodes CSAWEGGPEAFF.

Here the CDR3 DNA reads TGTGCCAGCAGACTTAACAGGGGTGTGGGTCAGCCCCAGCATTTT. It specifies CASRLNRGVGQPQHF. The V call is TRBV27, the J call TRBJ1-5; TRBD1 matches 7 bases. CDR1 is MNHEY and CDR2 is SMNVEV in the germline V gene (reference sequence). J was trimmed by 6 bases and V by 6 bases; bases with no gene match: 11. The CDR3 loop spans 15 amino acids.

The chain is built from TRBV11-2 and TRBJ2-7; a possible D gene is TRBD2 (6 bases). The germline V gene has CDR1 SGHAT and CDR2 FQNNGV. The CDR3 covers 17 residues. V shed 4 bases and J shed 0 bases, with 19 bases lying between them. The CDR3 DNA reads TGTGCCAGCAGCTATGGGGCCGGGCGGGGATCCTCCTACGAGCAGTACTTC. It translates to CASSYGAGRGSSYEQYF. The full variable domain, rest sourced from reference TRBV11-2 and TRBJ2-7, is EAGVAQSPRYKIIEKRQSVAFWCNPISGHATLYWYQQILGQGPKLLIQFQNNGVVDDSQLPKDRFSAERLKGVDSTLKIQPAKLEDSAVYLCASSYGAGRGSSYEQYFGPGTRLTVT.

This chain uses TRBV6-5 with TRBJ2-5; 8 nucleotides match TRBD1. This CDR3 contains 16 residues. J gave up 5 bases and V 2 bases, and 10 bases lay outside the gene matches. Per the germline V gene, CDR1 is MNHEY and CDR2 is SVGAGI. The CDR3 region has the DNA TGTGCCAGCAGTTACCACGGGACAGGCCTTGGGGAGACCCAGTACTTC. Protein sequence: CASSYHGTGLGETQYF.

The chain employs TRBV6-1 and TRBJ2-5; tentatively, D is TRBD2 (6 bases). Germline CDR1 is MNHNS and CDR2 is SASEGT. This CDR3 has 12 amino acids. V dropped 8 bases and J dropped 5 bases, with 12 bases sitting between them. The chain's CDR3 is CASPGVRETQYF. CDR3 nucleotides: TGTGCCAGCCCGGGGGTGCGCGAGACCCAGTACTTC.

The chain carries TRBV6-5 and TRBJ2-3; D gene unclear. The CDR3 has 13 amino acids. CDR1 and CDR2 (germline): MNHEY, SVGAGI. Trimming cost V 2 bases and J 3 bases, with 6 bases left between them. CDR3 in DNA: TGTGCCAGCAGTTACGCAGCGACAGATACGCAGTATTTT. Translating gives CASSYAATDTQYF.

V is TRBV4-3 and J is TRBJ2-3; D perhaps matches TRBD1 (6 bases). Trimming removed 0 bases at V and 2 bases at J, with 12 bases between. Germline loops: CDR1 LGHNA, CDR2 YSLEER. The CDR3 loop spans 16 amino acids. In DNA, the CDR3 is TGCGCCAGCAGCCAAGATCCGGGACAATACACAGATACGCAGTATTTT. This codes for CASSQDPGQYTDTQYF.

This clone occurred a few times. The chain recombines TRBV7-2 with TRBJ2-7, with a possible D match to TRBD2 (5 bases). CDR3 length: 14 residues. V gave up 5 bases and J gave up 4 bases, with 15 bases separating them. The germline CDR1 and CDR2 sequences are SGHTA and FQGNSA. The CDR3 loop reads CASSPSWERYEQYF. DNA for the CDR3: TGTGCCAGCAGCCCTAGCTGGGAAAGATACGAGCAGTACTTC.

CDR3 nucleotide sequence: TGTGCCAGCAGTCCTACGAGAGGGATAATGGGGGAGCTGTTTTTT. It is translated as CASSPTRGIMGELFF. The chain combines TRBV6-4 with TRBJ2-2, with TRBD2 as a possible D gene (5 bases). Germline CDR1 and CDR2: MRHNA and SNTAGT. The CDR3 has 15 residues. Trimming took off 5 bases at V and 8 bases at J, with 18 bases between the two ends.

The V gene is TRBV30, the J gene TRBJ2-7, with D possibly TRBD1 on 6 matching bases. V lost 2 bases to trimming and J lost 3 bases, with 11 bases between them. The germline V gene has CDR1 GTSNPN and CDR2 SVGIG (reference sequence). This CDR3 region has 13 residues. The CDR3 region is CAWSFDRFYEQYF. DNA for the CDR3: TGTGCCTGGAGTTTCGACAGGTTCTACGAGCAGTACTTC.

The chain carries TRBV7-3 and TRBJ2-7, with D tentatively TRBD1 (6 bases). Germline assignment: CDR1 SGHTA and CDR2 FQGTGA. V was pared by 0 bases and J by 2 bases, with 11 bases between. This CDR3 spans 15 amino acids. CDR3 DNA sequence: TGTGCCAGCAGCTTAACCCCCCAGGGGACCTACGAGCAGTACTTC. Residues: CASSLTPQGTYEQYF.

This clone was seen more than once but under ten times. The V gene is TRBV29-1, the J gene TRBJ1-2; 9 bases align to TRBD1. J was trimmed by 2 bases and V by 6 bases; bases with no gene match: 7. The CDR3 is 14 amino acids. From germline, CDR1 is SQVTM and CDR2 ANQGSEA. The CDR3 region is CSVANGQGNYGYTF. The CDR3, as DNA: TGCAGCGTGGCTAATGGACAGGGGAACTATGGCTACACCTTC.

The sample holds a few counts of this clone. The chain links TRBV4-2 to TRBJ2-2, with D possibly TRBD1 on 6 matching bases. CDR3 length: 14 residues. Between the trimmed V and J ends, which lost 6 bases and 2 bases, there was a span of 10 bases. Per the germline V gene, CDR1 is LGHNA and CDR2 is YNFKEQ. The CDR3 DNA follows: TGTGCCAGCAGACCGGGACAAAACACCGGGGAGCTGTTTTTT. It codes for CASRPGQNTGELFF.

V and J are TRBV5-1 and TRBJ1-2, with D tentatively TRBD1 (5 bases). Germline V CDR1 and CDR2: SGHRS, YFSETQ. The CDR3 contains 14 residues. Trimming shortened V by 0 bases and J by 7 bases, and 13 bases separated the two germline ends. CDR3 protein: CASSLEQAGSGYTF. CDR3 bases: TGCGCCAGCAGCTTGGAACAGGCAGGGAGTGGCTACACCTTC.

The chain has TRBV7-9 and TRBJ1-2; D gene unclear. The CDR3 runs to 14 residues. Germline CDR1 SEHNR, CDR2 FQNEAQ (reference sequence). V lost 4 bases to trimming and J lost 0 bases, with 9 bases between them. The CDR3, as DNA: TGTGCCAGCAGCTCGGCGCCAGCTAACTATGGCTACACCTTC. Protein: CASSSAPANYGYTF.

The chain uses TRBV9 and TRBJ2-1; 10 nucleotides align to TRBD2. Germline V gene sequence: CDR1 SGDLS, CDR2 YYNGEE. The CDR3 contains 13 residues. J lost 14 bases, V lost 3 bases, and 8 bases had no gene match. In nucleotides, the CDR3 is TGTGCCAGCAGCGCACCCACTAGCGGGGAAGAGTTCTTC. Amino acid sequence: CASSAPTSGEEFF.

The chain combines TRBV20-1 with TRBJ2-5; no clear D. Trimming left V 5 bases short and J 4 bases short, with 8 bases between. The CDR3 totals 11 residues. Germline V CDR1 and CDR2: DFQATT, SNEGSKA (reference sequence). The CDR3 region is CSAGPGETQYF. The CDR3 nucleotides read TGCAGTGCTGGACCGGGAGAGACCCAGTACTTC.

The V and J genes are TRBV7-9 and TRBJ2-5; unclear D gene. CDR3 size: 14 residues. Per germline, CDR1 SEHNR and CDR2 FQNEAQ (reference sequence). V lost 3 bases to trimming and J lost 1 base, with 9 bases between them. The CDR3 here is CASSFSVSQETQYF. The CDR3 DNA sequence: TGTGCCAGCAGCTTTTCGGTGTCCCAAGAGACCCAGTACTTC.

This rearrangement joins TRBV4-3 to TRBJ2-3; the D gene is possibly TRBD1 (6 bases). In germline, CDR1 is LGHNA, CDR2 YSLEER. The CDR3 has 15 residues. V was pared by 4 bases and J by 3 bases, with 14 bases between. The CDR3 loop reads CASSPRQVLTDTQYF. The DNA of the CDR3 is TGCGCCAGCAGCCCTCGACAGGTGTTGACAGATACGCAGTATTTT.

J is TRBJ2-2 and V is TRBV4-2, with D possibly matching TRBD1 (6 bases). V lost 1 base, J lost 0 bases, and 12 bases lay in between. Germline-derived CDR1 and CDR2 are LGHNA and YNFKEQ. The CDR3 is 17 amino acids. The CDR3 sequence: CASSQVLGTTNTGELFF. The CDR3 DNA reads as TGTGCCAGCAGCCAAGTTCTAGGGACAACGAACACCGGGGAGCTGTTTTTT.

The chain recombines TRBV25-1 with TRBJ2-3; the D gene is possibly TRBD2 (5 bases). With 6 bases removed from V and 8 bases from J, the gap between germline ends came to 21 bases. CDR1 is MGHDK, CDR2 SYGVNS, per germline. The CDR3 contains 15 residues. The CDR3 here is CASSFTGVNFGTQYF. The CDR3 DNA reads as TGTGCCAGCAGCTTCACCGGGGTCAATTTTGGTACGCAGTATTTT.

The chain is built from TRBV5-1 and TRBJ2-3; 9 nucleotides align to TRBD2. Germline-derived CDR1 and CDR2 are SGHRS and YFSETQ. The CDR3 runs to 16 residues. J was trimmed by 4 bases and V by 0 bases; bases with no gene match: 6. The CDR3 protein is CASSLEGWTSADTQYF. DNA for the CDR3: TGCGCCAGCAGCTTGGAGGGGTGGACTAGCGCAGATACGCAGTATTTT.

The chain joins TRBV28 to TRBJ1-4; D gene ambiguous. The CDR3 has 13 residues. The V gene lost 4 bases and the J gene lost 10 bases, with 13 bases spanning the gap. Germline values: CDR1 MDHEN, CDR2 SYDVKM. The CDR3 DNA sequence: TGTGCCAGCAGTTCACCCACTGCATCAAAACTGTTTTTT. Residues: CASSSPTASKLFF.

The rearrangement joins TRBV5-1 to TRBJ2-3; 7 positions match TRBD2. Losses at the gene ends were 3 bases for V and 5 bases for J; bases not matched to a gene: 9. Per the germline V gene, CDR1 is SGHRS and CDR2 is YFSETQ. The length of the CDR3 is 15 residues. CDR3 coding DNA: TGCGCCAGCAGCTGGGTTAGCGGGTCGGAAGATACGCAGTATTTT. Translating gives CASSWVSGSEDTQYF.

The rearrangement links TRBV2 to TRBJ2-2; D gene unclear. Germline CDR1 SNHLY, CDR2 FYNNEI. Trimming cost V 6 bases and J 7 bases, with 12 bases left between them. CDR3 length equals 13 residues. The DNA of the CDR3 is TGTGCCAGCAGATTTGTACAATACGGGGAGCTGTTTTTT. Translation gives CASRFVQYGELFF.

The chain has TRBV6-1 and TRBJ2-1; D is undetermined. The CDR3 covers 13 residues. In germline, CDR1 is MNHNS, CDR2 SASEGT. The V end was cut by 0 bases, the J end by 13 bases, with 13 bases between. CDR3 residues: CASSEALYYLQFF. The CDR3 DNA is TGTGCCAGCAGTGAAGCGTTATACTACCTACAGTTCTTC.

The genes are TRBV7-2 and TRBJ2-7; 9 bases are shared with TRBD2. This CDR3 is 16 amino acids long. J was trimmed by 6 bases and V by 3 bases; bases with no gene match: 12. Germline assignment: CDR1 SGHTA and CDR2 FQGNSA. DNA of the CDR3: TGTGCCAGCAGCTTTGGATCTAGCGGGATAGAAGGCGAGCAGTACTTC. Residues: CASSFGSSGIEGEQYF.

The chain combines TRBV10-3 with TRBJ2-3; TRBD2 might be the D (5 bases). Trimming removed 11 bases at V and 0 bases at J, with 18 bases between. The germline V gene has CDR1 ENHRY and CDR2 SYGVKD. The length of the CDR3 is 15 residues. CDR3 coding DNA: TGTGCCTCGCGGCTGGGAGCTCCTAGCACAGATACGCAGTATTTT. This gives the protein CASRLGAPSTDTQYF.

The chain combines TRBV4-3 with TRBJ2-1; 9 bases align to TRBD2. Germline lookup yields CDR1 LGHNA and CDR2 YSLEER. The CDR3 is made up of 20 amino acids. The V gene end was trimmed by 3 bases and the J gene end by 6 bases; junction bases not matched to a gene: 21. The CDR3 spells CASSHRLRWGSGSEGNEQFF. Written as DNA, the CDR3 is TGCGCCAGCAGCCATAGACTGCGTTGGGGTAGCGGGAGTGAAGGCAATGAGCAGTTCTTC.

This clone was counted only a few times. This chain joins TRBV30 and TRBJ1-2; D possibly corresponds to TRBD1 (6 bases). CDR3 length equals 14 residues. V dropped 3 bases and J dropped 7 bases, with 18 bases sitting between them. CDR1 is GTSNPN, CDR2 SVGIG, per germline (reference sequence). The CDR3 sequence: CAWSLGSGGRGYTF. In DNA form, the CDR3 reads TGTGCCTGGAGCCTGGGGTCGGGGGGCCGTGGCTACACCTTC.

A single count supports this clone. This chain uses TRBV10-3 with TRBJ2-1; 7 bases map to TRBD2. The CDR3 spans 13 residues. J was trimmed by 6 bases and V by 4 bases; bases with no gene match: 3. Germline CDR1 is ENHRY and CDR2 is SYGVKD. The CDR3 region has the DNA TGTGCCATCAGTGTCAGGGAGGGCAATGAGCAGTTCTTC. Translating gives CAISVREGNEQFF.